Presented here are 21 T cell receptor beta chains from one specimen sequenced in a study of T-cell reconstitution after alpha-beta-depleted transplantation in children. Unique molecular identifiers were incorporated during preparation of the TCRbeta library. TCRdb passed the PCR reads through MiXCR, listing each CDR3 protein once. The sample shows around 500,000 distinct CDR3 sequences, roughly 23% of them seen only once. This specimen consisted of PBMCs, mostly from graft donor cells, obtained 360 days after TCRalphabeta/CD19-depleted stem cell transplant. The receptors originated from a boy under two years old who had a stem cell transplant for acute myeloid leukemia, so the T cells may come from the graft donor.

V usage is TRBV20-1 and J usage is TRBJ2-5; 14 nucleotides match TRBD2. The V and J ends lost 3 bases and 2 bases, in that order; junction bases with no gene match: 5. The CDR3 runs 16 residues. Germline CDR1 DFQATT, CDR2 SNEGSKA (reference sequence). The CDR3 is CSARTSGRGTQETQYF. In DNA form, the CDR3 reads TGCAGTGCTAGGACTAGCGGGAGGGGGACACAAGAGACCCAGTACTTC.

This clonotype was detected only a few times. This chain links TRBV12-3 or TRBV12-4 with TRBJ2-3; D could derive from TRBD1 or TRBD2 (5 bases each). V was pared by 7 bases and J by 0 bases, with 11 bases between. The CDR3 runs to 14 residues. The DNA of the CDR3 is TGTGCCAGCACCGTTGGGGGTAGCACAGATACGCAGTATTTT. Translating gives CASTVGGSTDTQYF.

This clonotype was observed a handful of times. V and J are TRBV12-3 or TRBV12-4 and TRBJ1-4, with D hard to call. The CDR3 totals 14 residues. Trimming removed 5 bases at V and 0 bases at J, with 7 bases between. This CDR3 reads CASSGISTNEKLFF. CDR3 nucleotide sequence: TGTGCCAGCAGTGGCATCTCAACTAATGAAAAACTGTTTTTT.

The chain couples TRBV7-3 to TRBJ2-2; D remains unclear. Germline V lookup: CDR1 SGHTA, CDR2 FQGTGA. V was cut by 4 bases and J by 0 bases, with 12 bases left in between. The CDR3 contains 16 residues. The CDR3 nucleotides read TGTGCCAGCAGCTCCCAGCCCCAACCGAACACCGGGGAGCTGTTTTTT. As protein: CASSSQPQPNTGELFF.

The CDR3 protein is CASSYSSVLGNTEAFF. The CDR3 DNA reads as TGTGCCAGCAGTTACTCCTCCGTCCTGGGGAACACTGAAGCTTTCTTT. This chain uses TRBV6-5 with TRBJ1-1; no clear D gene. The CDR3 totals 16 residues. The germline gives CDR1 MNHEY, CDR2 SVGAGI. V was cut by 0 bases and J by 1 base, with 12 bases left in between.

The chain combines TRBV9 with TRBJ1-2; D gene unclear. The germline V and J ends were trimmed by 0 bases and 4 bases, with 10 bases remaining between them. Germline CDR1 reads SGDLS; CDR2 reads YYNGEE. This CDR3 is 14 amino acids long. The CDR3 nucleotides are TGTGCCAGCAGCGTAGTCAACGGCCTCTATGGCTACACCTTC. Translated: CASSVVNGLYGYTF.

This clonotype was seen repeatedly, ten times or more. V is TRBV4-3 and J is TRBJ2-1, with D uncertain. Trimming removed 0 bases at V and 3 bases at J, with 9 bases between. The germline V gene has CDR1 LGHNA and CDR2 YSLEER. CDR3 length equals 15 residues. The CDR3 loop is CASSQESSYYNEQFF. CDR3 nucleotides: TGCGCCAGCAGCCAAGAAAGCTCTTACTACAATGAGCAGTTCTTC.

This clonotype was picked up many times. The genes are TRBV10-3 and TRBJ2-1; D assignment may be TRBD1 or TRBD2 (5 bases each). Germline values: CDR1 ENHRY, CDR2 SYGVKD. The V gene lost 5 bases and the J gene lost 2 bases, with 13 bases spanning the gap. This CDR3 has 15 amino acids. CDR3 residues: CAISTPRGPYNEQFF. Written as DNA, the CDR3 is TGTGCCATCAGTACGCCCCGGGGCCCCTACAATGAGCAGTTCTTC.

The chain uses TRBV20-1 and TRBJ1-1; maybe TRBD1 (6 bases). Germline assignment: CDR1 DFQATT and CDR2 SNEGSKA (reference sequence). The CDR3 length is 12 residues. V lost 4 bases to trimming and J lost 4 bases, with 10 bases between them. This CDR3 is CSANKGGTEAFF. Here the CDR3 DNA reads TGCAGTGCTAACAAAGGGGGCACTGAAGCTTTCTTT.

The CDR3 spells CASTLLTGQGYQETQYF. The CDR3 DNA follows: TGTGCCAGCACCCTCCTCACGGGACAGGGGTACCAAGAGACCCAGTACTTC. The V call is TRBV7-9, the J call TRBJ2-5, with 10 bases lining up with TRBD1. Germline CDR1 is SEHNR and CDR2 is FQNEAQ (reference sequence). V lost 7 bases, J lost 0 bases, and 11 bases stayed unmatched. The CDR3 is made up of 17 amino acids.

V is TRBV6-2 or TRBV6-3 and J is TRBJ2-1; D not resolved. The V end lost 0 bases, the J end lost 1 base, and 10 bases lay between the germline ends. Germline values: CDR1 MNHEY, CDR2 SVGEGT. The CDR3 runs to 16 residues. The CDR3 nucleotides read TGTGCCAGCAGTTACTCGAGGACGTATTCCTACAATGAGCAGTTCTTC. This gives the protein CASSYSRTYSYNEQFF.

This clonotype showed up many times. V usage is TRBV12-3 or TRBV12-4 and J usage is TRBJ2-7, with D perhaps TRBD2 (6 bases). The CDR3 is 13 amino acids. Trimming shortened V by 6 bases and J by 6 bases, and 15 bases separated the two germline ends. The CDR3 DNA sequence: TGTGCCAGCAGGCGGGACTTACTCGGCGAGCAGTACGTC. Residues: CASRRDLLGEQYV.

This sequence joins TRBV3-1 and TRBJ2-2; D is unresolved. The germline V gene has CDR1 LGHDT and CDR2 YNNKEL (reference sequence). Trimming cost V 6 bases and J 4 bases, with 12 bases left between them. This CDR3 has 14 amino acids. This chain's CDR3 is CASRDRTGTGELFF. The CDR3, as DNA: TGTGCCAGCAGAGACCGGACGGGCACCGGGGAGCTGTTTTTT.

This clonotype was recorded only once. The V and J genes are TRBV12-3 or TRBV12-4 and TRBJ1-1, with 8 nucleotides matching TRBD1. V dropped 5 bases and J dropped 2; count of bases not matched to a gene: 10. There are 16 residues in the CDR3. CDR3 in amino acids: CASSPPGTGQNTEAFF. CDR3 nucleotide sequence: TGTGCCAGCAGTCCACCCGGGACAGGACAAAACACTGAAGCTTTCTTT.

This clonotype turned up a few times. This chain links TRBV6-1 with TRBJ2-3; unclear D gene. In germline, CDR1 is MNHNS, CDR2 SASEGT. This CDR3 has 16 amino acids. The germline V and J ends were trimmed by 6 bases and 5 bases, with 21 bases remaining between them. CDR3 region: CASSPILAMHLDTQYF. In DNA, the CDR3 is TGTGCCAGCAGCCCAATTCTGGCTATGCATTTAGATACGCAGTATTTT.

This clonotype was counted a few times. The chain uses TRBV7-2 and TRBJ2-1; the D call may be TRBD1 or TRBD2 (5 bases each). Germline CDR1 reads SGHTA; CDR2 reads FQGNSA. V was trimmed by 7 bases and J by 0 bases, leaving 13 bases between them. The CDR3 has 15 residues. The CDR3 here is CASTHVGGSYNEQFF. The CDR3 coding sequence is TGTGCCAGCACCCATGTTGGGGGCTCCTACAATGAGCAGTTCTTC.

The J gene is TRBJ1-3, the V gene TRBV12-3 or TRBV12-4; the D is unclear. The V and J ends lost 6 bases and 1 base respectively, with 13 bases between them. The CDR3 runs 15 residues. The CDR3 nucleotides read TGTGCCAGCAGCATACACCACGGGTCTGGAAACACCATATATTTT. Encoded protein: CASSIHHGSGNTIYF.

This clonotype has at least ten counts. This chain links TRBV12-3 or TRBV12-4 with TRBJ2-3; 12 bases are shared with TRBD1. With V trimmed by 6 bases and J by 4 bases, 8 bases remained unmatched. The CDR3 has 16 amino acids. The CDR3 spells CASSYLRDRGPDTQYF. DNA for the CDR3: TGTGCCAGCAGCTACCTCCGGGACAGGGGGCCAGATACGCAGTATTTT.

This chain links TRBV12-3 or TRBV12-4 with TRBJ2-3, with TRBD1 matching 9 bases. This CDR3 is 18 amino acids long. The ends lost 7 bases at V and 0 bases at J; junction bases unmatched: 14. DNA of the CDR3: TGTGCCAGCAAATCGGGGACAGGGCTATTAGCGAGCACAGATACGCAGTATTTT. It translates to CASKSGTGLLASTDTQYF.

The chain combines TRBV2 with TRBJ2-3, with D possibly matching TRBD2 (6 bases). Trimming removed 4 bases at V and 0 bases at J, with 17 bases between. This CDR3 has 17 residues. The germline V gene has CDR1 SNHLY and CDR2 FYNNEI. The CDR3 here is CASSAGGAGTSTDTQYF. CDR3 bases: TGTGCCAGCAGTGCCGGGGGTGCGGGAACTAGCACAGATACGCAGTATTTT.

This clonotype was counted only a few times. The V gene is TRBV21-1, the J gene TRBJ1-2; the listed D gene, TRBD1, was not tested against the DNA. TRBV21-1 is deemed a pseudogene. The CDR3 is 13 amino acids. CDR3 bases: TGTGCCAGCAGCAAAGGCAGGGGCTATGGCTACACCTTC. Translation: CASSKGRGYGYTF.